Below, 6 T cell receptor beta chains from the same sample are listed, as sequenced in a study of blood T cell repertoires in COVID-19. Measured with immunoSEQ multiplex PCR; TCRdb has only the in-frame clones, and not every one. The sample lists some 260,000 clones, more than 65% occurring once. The material sequenced was peripheral blood. These receptors came from a woman under 30 with acute or convalescent COVID-19.

V gene TRBV19 combines with J gene TRBJ2-5; possibly TRBD1 for D (6 bases). Germline CDR1 LNHDA, CDR2 SQIVND (reference sequence). The CDR3 extends over 15 amino acids. The germline V and J ends were trimmed by 1 base and 4 bases, with 13 bases remaining between them. This CDR3 is CASSIAGTRGETQYF. CDR3 DNA: TGTGCCAGTAGTATAGCCGGGACAAGGGGAGAGACCCAGTACTTC.

The chain joins TRBV6-2 or TRBV6-3 to TRBJ1-5; perhaps TRBD1 as D (6 bases). V lost 4 bases, J lost 5 bases, and 9 bases lay in between. This CDR3 is 13 amino acids long. Per germline, CDR1 MNHEY and CDR2 SVGEGT. The CDR3 loop is CASSWTVYQPQHF. CDR3 bases: TGTGCCAGCAGTTGGACAGTTTATCAGCCCCAGCATTTT.

The chain uses TRBV27 and TRBJ2-2, with 8 bases identical to TRBD1. The germline CDR1 and CDR2 sequences are MNHEY and SMNVEV (reference sequence). V was pared by 8 bases and J by 6 bases, with 8 bases of the junction left unmatched. This CDR3 has 14 residues. CDR3 coding DNA: TGTGCCAGCCGAGAGACAGGGGCTGCCGGGGAGCTGTTTTTT. Amino acids: CASRETGAAGELFF.

This sequence joins TRBV28 and TRBJ2-7; 7 bases map to TRBD2. CDR1 and CDR2 from the germline V gene are MDHEN and SYDVKM. The CDR3 sequence is 16 residues long. Trimming cost V 6 bases and J 2 bases; bases outside gene matches: 13. The CDR3 bases are TGTGCCAGCAGCCAATACGGACTAGTTATAACCTACGAGCAGTACTTC. This encodes CASSQYGLVITYEQYF.

This chain uses TRBV4-3 with TRBJ2-7; the match to TRBD2 covers 9 bases. J lost 2 bases, V lost 0 bases, and 5 bases had no gene match. Germline V CDR1 and CDR2: LGHNA, YSLEER. The CDR3 spans 16 residues. The CDR3 sequence is CASSQDMGLAAYEQYF. The CDR3 DNA is TGCGCCAGCAGCCAAGATATGGGACTAGCAGCCTACGAGCAGTACTTC.

CDR3 in DNA: TGTGCCAGCAGTGACTCCTCGGGAGGGTCAGATACGCAGTATTTT. It is translated as CASSDSSGGSDTQYF. The chain carries TRBV6-4 and TRBJ2-3; 8 positions match TRBD2. V lost 0 bases and J lost 4; bases outside the gene matches: 3. Germline-derived CDR1 and CDR2 are MRHNA and SNTAGT. The CDR3 runs to 15 residues.